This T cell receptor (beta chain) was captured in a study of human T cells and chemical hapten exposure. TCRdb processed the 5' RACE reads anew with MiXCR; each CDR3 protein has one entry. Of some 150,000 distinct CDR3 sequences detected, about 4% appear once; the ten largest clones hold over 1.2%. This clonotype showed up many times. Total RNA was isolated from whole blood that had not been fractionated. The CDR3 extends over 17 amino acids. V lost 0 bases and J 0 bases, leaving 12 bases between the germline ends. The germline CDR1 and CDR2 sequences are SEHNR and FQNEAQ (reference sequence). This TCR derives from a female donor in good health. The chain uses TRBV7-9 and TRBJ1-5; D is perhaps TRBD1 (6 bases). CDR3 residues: CASSLATGPDSNQPQHF. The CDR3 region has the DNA TGTGCCAGCAGCTTAGCTACAGGGCCCGATAGCAATCAGCCCCAGCATTTT.